This TCR beta chain was found in a study of control samples from healthy donors and cancer patients. The CDR3 sequence is 13 residues long. Trimming removed 2 bases from V and 6 bases from J, with 11 bases in between. CDR1 is KGHSH and CDR2 is LQKENI in the germline V gene. Only in-frame clones appear in the TCRdb table, and some are missing; sequencing was by immunoSEQ multiplex PCR. The sample lists approximately 110,000 clones, approximately 93% seen once, with approximately 7.8% in the top ten. The receptor was derived from a woman aged 18 to 35 in good health. The chain couples TRBV18 to TRBJ2-7; TRBD2 is a possible D gene (5 bases). Source material: blood. DNA for the CDR3: TGTGCCAGCTCACCAGCGGTGGGGAGCGAGCAGTACTTC. Translation: CASSPAVGSEQYF.